Each of the 14 T cell receptor beta chains below was sequenced from the same sample in a study of T cells in Graves' hyperthyroidism and ophthalmopathy. Authors of the study amplified TCR beta CDR3 regions from RNA transcripts. The TCR CDR3 was amplified in a first-round RT-PCR using the HTBI primer set. TCRdb re-called the multiplex PCR reads through MiXCR, storing one row per CDR3 protein. The sample shows about 360,000 distinct CDR3 sequences, approximately 14% of them seen only once. Sequencing input: blood. These receptor sequences come from a woman between 18 and 29 years old with Graves' hyperthyroidism that later progressed to Graves' ophthalmopathy.

This clonotype is medium-sized. The V call is TRBV3-1, the J call TRBJ2-1; D possibly corresponds to TRBD2 (6 bases). The CDR3 has 15 residues. V shed 0 bases and J shed 10 bases, with 16 bases lying between them. In germline, CDR1 is LGHDT, CDR2 YNNKEL (reference sequence). CDR3 DNA sequence: TGTGCCAGCAGCCAAGAGGGGGAGGTAGCCCCGGAGCAGTTCTTC. It is translated as CASSQEGEVAPEQFF.

This clonotype was counted ten times or more. The genes are TRBV27 and TRBJ1-6; no firm D call. Germline assignment: CDR1 MNHEY and CDR2 SMNVEV (reference sequence). The V and J ends lost 5 bases and 9 bases respectively, with 11 bases between them. This CDR3 is 13 amino acids long. CDR3 bases: TGTGCCAGCAGTCATATTGAGGCTTCACCCCTCCACTTT. This translates into CASSHIEASPLHF.

This clonotype occurred many times. V gene TRBV5-1 combines with J gene TRBJ2-2, with TRBD2 matching 10 bases. This CDR3 has 18 residues. Trimming at V came to 3 bases and at J to 5 bases, leaving 13 bases not matched to a gene. CDR1 is SGHRS, CDR2 YFSETQ, per germline. The CDR3 nucleotides read TGCGCCAGCAGCTCAACAGTCTCTAGCGGGAGAGCAACCGGGGAGCTGTTTTTT. Protein: CASSSTVSSGRATGELFF.

This clonotype was picked up a small number of times. This chain links TRBV27 with TRBJ2-7; 8 positions agree with TRBD1. The J segment lost 7 bases and the V segment lost 5 bases, leaving 7 bases of the junction unmatched. CDR1 and CDR2 (germline): MNHEY, SMNVEV (reference sequence). This CDR3 region has 13 residues. This CDR3 reads CASSKQTGDEQYF. As DNA, the CDR3 is TGTGCCAGCAGTAAACAGACAGGGGATGAGCAGTACTTC.

This clonotype was observed a handful of times. The chain uses TRBV4-1 and TRBJ2-3; no reliable D call. Germline CDR1 is MGHRA and CDR2 is YSYEKL. The CDR3 spans 14 residues. V gave up 0 bases and J gave up 8 bases, with 12 bases separating them. DNA of the CDR3: TGCGCCAGCAGCCAAGATCCCGGGTCCGGTACGCAGTATTTT. The encoded protein is CASSQDPGSGTQYF.

The chain links TRBV10-3 to TRBJ1-3; TRBD1 is a possible D gene (6 bases). This CDR3 has 14 residues. Germline V gives CDR1 ENHRY, CDR2 SYGVKD. Trimming took off 6 bases at V and 0 bases at J, with 9 bases between the two ends. The CDR3 nucleotides are TGTGCCATCAGAGGACAGACCTCTGGAAACACCATATATTTT. Its protein is CAIRGQTSGNTIYF.

The chain is built from TRBV28 and TRBJ2-1; 11 bases line up with TRBD2. Germline CDR1 MDHEN, CDR2 SYDVKM. The junction had 12 bases not matched to a gene; V was cut back by 5 bases and J by 0 bases. This CDR3 is 19 amino acids long. The CDR3 region has the DNA TGTGCCAGCAGTCCCACGGGACTAGCGGATGGGAGCTCCTACAATGAGCAGTTCTTC. This gives the protein CASSPTGLADGSSYNEQFF.

V and J are TRBV9 and TRBJ2-3, with D unclear. Germline lookup yields CDR1 SGDLS and CDR2 YYNGEE. The CDR3 has 15 residues. V shed 4 bases and J shed 1 base, with 13 bases lying between them. The CDR3, as DNA: TGTGCCAGCAGCATAAAGGGCTCGGGCACAGATACGCAGTATTTT. It encodes CASSIKGSGTDTQYF.

This clonotype was observed a few times. This sequence joins TRBV5-5 and TRBJ1-1; TRBD1 might be the D (5 bases). Germline-derived CDR1 and CDR2 are SGHKS and YYEKEE (reference sequence). This CDR3 has 14 residues. With 3 bases removed from V and 3 bases from J, the gap between germline ends came to 12 bases. CDR3 sequence reads: CASSSRDLHTEAFF. The CDR3 nucleotides are TGTGCCAGCAGCTCCAGGGACCTTCACACTGAAGCTTTCTTT.

This clonotype was counted between two and nine times. The V and J genes are TRBV6-4 and TRBJ1-2; the D is unclear. Germline V gene sequence: CDR1 MRHNA, CDR2 SNTAGT. V was pared by 2 bases and J by 6 bases, with 10 bases between. The CDR3 has 13 amino acids. For the CDR3, the DNA is TGTGCCAGCAGTGACGACGGGGTGAATGGCTACACCTTC. Its translation is CASSDDGVNGYTF.

This clonotype was counted a few times. The chain joins TRBV7-2 to TRBJ2-1; possibly TRBD1 for D (5 bases). V gave up 1 base and J gave up 15 bases, with 22 bases separating them. This CDR3 region has 15 residues. Germline values: CDR1 SGHTA, CDR2 FQGNSA. In nucleotides, the CDR3 is TGTGCCAGCAGCTTAGTTGGGGCCACCCCAGATACAAGGTTCTTC. Its translation is CASSLVGATPDTRFF.

This clonotype was detected ten times or more. The rearrangement uses TRBV18 and TRBJ2-2; D call uncertain. CDR1 is KGHSH, CDR2 LQKENI, per germline. The CDR3 is made up of 12 amino acids. V was shortened by 0 bases and J by 7 bases, with 3 bases between the two germline ends. The CDR3: CASSPPGGELFF. The DNA of the CDR3 is TGTGCCAGCTCACCACCGGGCGGGGAGCTGTTTTTT.

As regards this clonotype: This may be a read error: a much more frequent sequence differs by one nucleotide. This chain joins TRBV7-9 and TRBJ2-1; 12 nucleotides align to TRBD2. The CDR3 has 17 amino acids. V was pared by 4 bases and J by 6 bases, with 10 bases of the junction left unmatched. The germline gives CDR1 SEHNR, CDR2 FQNEAQ (reference sequence). The CDR3 nucleotides are TGTGCCAGCAGCTCCCCCTCTAGCGGGAGGGCCCCCAATGAGCAGTTCTTC. Its translation is CASSSPSSGRAPNEQFF.

This clonotype was seen at least ten times. The chain employs TRBV7-9 and TRBJ2-1; 9 bases are shared with TRBD1. Trimming took 5 bases from V and 7 from J; bases not matched to a gene: 3. Germline-derived CDR1 and CDR2 are SEHNR and FQNEAQ (reference sequence). CDR3 length: 13 amino acids. The CDR3 DNA sequence: TGTGCCAGCAGCCAAGGGACAGGGAATGAGCAGTTCTTC. Its translation is CASSQGTGNEQFF.